The present TCR beta chain was sequenced within a study of identical twins. General study results and limits: Alpha sequences out of frame and shared by twins had excess low generation probability.

There are a few counts of this clonotype. The antigen remains unidentified. Trimming took 4 bases from V and 5 from J, leaving 21 bases between them. Germline V lookup: CDR1 SGHRS, CDR2 YFSETQ. This CDR3 has 16 residues. Each CDR3 protein gets one entry after TCRdb re-called the 5' RACE reads with MiXCR. The sample carries over 600,000 distinct CDR3 sequences, around 21% recorded once. This sample was also put to use in a study of T cells expressing NK-cell markers.

Sequenced sample: PBMCs. This chain uses TRBV5-1 with TRBJ2-5; D perhaps matches TRBD2 (6 bases). This receptor was identified in a woman aged 18-29 years in good health. The CDR3 region is CASSVPGLGISETQYF. In DNA form, the CDR3 reads TGCGCCAGCAGCGTTCCGGGACTCGGGATCTCGGAGACCCAGTACTTC.